These T cell receptor beta chains were read from a single sample in a study of identical twins. A single record per CDR3 protein comes from TCRdb applying MiXCR to the 5' RACE reads. The table has some 590,000 distinct CDR3 sequences, more than 9% seen once. This sample was shared with a second study, whose subject was yellow fever vaccine responses in identical twins.

Sequenced input: PBMCs. The receptors come from a woman under 30 in good health. CDR3s include the opening cysteine and the closing phenylalanine or tryptophan. D genes are given only for firm matches. Only some rows state a clone size, as once, few, many or a class for expanded clones.

d_gene	v_gene	abundance	j_gene	CDR3nt	CDR3aa
-	TRBV6-4	many	TRBJ2-3	TGTGCCAGCAGTGCTAGCGATTCCACAGATACGCAGTATTTT	CASSASDSTDTQYF
-	TRBV6-4	many	TRBJ1-6	TGTGCCAGCAGTGACTCGGGGAATTCACCCCTCCACTTT	CASSDSGNSPLHF
TRBD1	TRBV4-3	many	TRBJ2-3	TGCGCCAGCAGCCAAGATGGACAGGAGTTCCCCCAACGAAGCACAGATACGCAGTATTTT	CASSQDGQEFPQRSTDTQYF
-	TRBV7-8	many	TRBJ1-5	TGTGCCAGCAGCTTAGCGGGGGTGGAATTCAATCAGCCCCAGCATTTT	CASSLAGVEFNQPQHF
-	TRBV5-1	many	TRBJ2-2	TGCGCCAGCAGCTTGGGGTCCCCAGGGCCCGGGGAGCTGTTTTTT	CASSLGSPGPGELFF
-	TRBV28	-	TRBJ2-5	TGTGCCAGCAGTTTGTCCTGGGGAGGAGAGACCCAGTACTTC	CASSLSWGGETQYF
TRBD1	TRBV11-2	-	TRBJ2-2	TGTGCCAGCAGCTTTTATCGGACAGGGGATCGCACCGGGGAGCTGTTTTTT	CASSFYRTGDRTGELFF
TRBD1	TRBV6-5	few	TRBJ2-1	TGTGCCAGCAGTCACCGGACAGGGGTATCCTCCTACAATGAGCAGTTCTTC	CASSHRTGVSSYNEQFF
-	TRBV12-3/TRBV12-4	many	TRBJ2-1	TGTGCCAGCAGTTTAGCGCATCTTTACGGTGAGCAGTTCTTC	CASSLAHLYGEQFF
TRBD1	TRBV7-2	many	TRBJ2-1	TGTGCCAGCAGCCCATCGGACAGGAGCTCCTACAATGAGCAGTTCTTC	CASSPSDRSSYNEQFF
-	TRBV6-5	few	TRBJ2-6	TGTGCCAGCAGTTACGACAGGCCGGCGACCAACGTCCTGACTTTC	CASSYDRPATNVLTF
-	TRBV9	many	TRBJ2-3	TGTGCCAGCAGCGTAGCTGTTAGCACAGATACGCAGTATTTT	CASSVAVSTDTQYF
TRBD2	TRBV5-1	-	TRBJ2-2	TGCGCCAGCAGCTTCGGGACTAGCGGGACCAACACCGGGGAGCTGTTTTTT	CASSFGTSGTNTGELFF
-	TRBV3-1	few	TRBJ2-3	TGTGCCAGCAGCCAAACGACTAGTTCTACGCAGTATTTT	CASSQTTSSTQYF
-	TRBV20-1	many	TRBJ2-5	TGCAGTGCTAGATCCCCAGGGCCCGCGGGTCCCCAAGAGACCCAGTACTTC	CSARSPGPAGPQETQYF
-	TRBV20-1	many	TRBJ1-1	TGCAGTGCTAGCTTCTGGCAGCCGAACACTGAAGCTTTCTTT	CSASFWQPNTEAFF
-	TRBV7-9	-	TRBJ2-1	TGTGCCAGCAGCTGGATGGGATCTGGAGATGAGCAGTTCTTC	CASSWMGSGDEQFF
-	TRBV27	few	TRBJ2-7	TGTGCCAGCAGGAGCGGGTACTCCTACGAGCAGTACTTC	CASRSGYSYEQYF
TRBD2	TRBV27	many	TRBJ2-2	TGTGCCAGCAGTTTAACGGGAGGTGCCGGGGAGCTGTTTTTT	CASSLTGGAGELFF
-	TRBV4-1	few	TRBJ2-1	TGCGCCAGCAGCCAAGTAAGGGCTGGGAGGGAGCAGTTCTTC	CASSQVRAGREQFF
TRBD1	TRBV7-2	many	TRBJ2-1	TGTGCCAGCAGCCCGGGACAGGGGGCGCAGGAGCAGTTCTTC	CASSPGQGAQEQFF
-	TRBV2	few	TRBJ2-4	TGTGCCAGCAGTGACCCAGACGAAAACATTCAGTACTTC	CASSDPDENIQYF
TRBD1	TRBV10-3	many	TRBJ1-5	TGTGCCATCAGTGAGAGACAGGGGATACCCAATCAGCCCCAGCATTTT	CAISERQGIPNQPQHF
-	TRBV25-1	few	TRBJ2-5	TGTGCCAGCAGTGAAGATGTTAAAAAGACCCAGTACTTC	CASSEDVKKTQYF
-	TRBV27	many	TRBJ2-1	TGTGCCAGCAGTAGCGACAGGATAAACTACAATGAGCAGTTCTTC	CASSSDRINYNEQFF
-	TRBV29-1	many	TRBJ2-7	TGCAGCGTTGAGTCGATCGGACACGAGCCTGGCGAGCAGTACTTC	CSVESIGHEPGEQYF
TRBD1	TRBV20-1	few	TRBJ1-2	TGCAGTGCTAGAGGGACAGGGAGCGGCTACACCTTC	CSARGTGSGYTF
-	TRBV4-3	many	TRBJ2-1	TGCGCCAGCAGCCACCTAGGTGGCAATGAGCAGTTCTTC	CASSHLGGNEQFF
-	TRBV11-2	many	TRBJ1-2	TGTGCCAGCAGCTTAGACCAGGACCATGGCTACACCTTC	CASSLDQDHGYTF
-	TRBV5-1	-	TRBJ2-1	TGCGCCAGCAGCTTGACCGCGGGGCAAACTACCCCCTACAATGAGCAGTTCTTC	CASSLTAGQTTPYNEQFF
TRBD1	TRBV19	few	TRBJ2-5	TGTGCCAGTAGTATCCGGGACAGCCAAGAGACCCAGTACTTC	CASSIRDSQETQYF
TRBD2	TRBV24-1	-	TRBJ2-1	TGTGCCACCAGTGATCCCGGGGGAGCGGGAGACAATGAGCAGTTCTTC	CATSDPGGAGDNEQFF
TRBD1	TRBV6-1	few	TRBJ2-7	TGTGCCAGCAGCATTCTTGGGGGGACAGGGGGCGACGAGCAGTACTTC	CASSILGGTGGDEQYF
-	TRBV18	-	TRBJ2-7	TGTGCCAGCTCACCGGCGACCGAGCAGTACTTC	CASSPATEQYF
-	TRBV3-1	many	TRBJ1-5	TGTGCCAGCAGCCGACAGGTTAATCAGCCCCAGCATTTT	CASSRQVNQPQHF
-	TRBV28	many	TRBJ2-3	TGTGCCAGCAGCCCCCAATTTTCTAGCACAGATACGCAGTATTTT	CASSPQFSSTDTQYF
-	TRBV6-2/TRBV6-3	few	TRBJ2-1	TGTGCCAGCGATGATCCCGGGAGAGGTGAGCAGTTCTTC	CASDDPGRGEQFF
-	TRBV29-1	many	TRBJ2-1	TGCAGCGTTGAAGTTGGGTCTAGCACTGGGCAGTTCTTC	CSVEVGSSTGQFF
TRBD1	TRBV28	few	TRBJ2-7	TGTGCCAGCAGTTTTCACAGGGGATTGTTCGAGCAGTACTTC	CASSFHRGLFEQYF
TRBD1	TRBV29-1	few	TRBJ2-5	TGCAGCGTGACCGGGACAGGAGACCAAGAGACCCAGTACTTC	CSVTGTGDQETQYF
-	TRBV5-1	-	TRBJ2-1	TGCGCCAGCAGCTGGGGAGACAGAGACGGAAATGAGCAGTTCTTC	CASSWGDRDGNEQFF